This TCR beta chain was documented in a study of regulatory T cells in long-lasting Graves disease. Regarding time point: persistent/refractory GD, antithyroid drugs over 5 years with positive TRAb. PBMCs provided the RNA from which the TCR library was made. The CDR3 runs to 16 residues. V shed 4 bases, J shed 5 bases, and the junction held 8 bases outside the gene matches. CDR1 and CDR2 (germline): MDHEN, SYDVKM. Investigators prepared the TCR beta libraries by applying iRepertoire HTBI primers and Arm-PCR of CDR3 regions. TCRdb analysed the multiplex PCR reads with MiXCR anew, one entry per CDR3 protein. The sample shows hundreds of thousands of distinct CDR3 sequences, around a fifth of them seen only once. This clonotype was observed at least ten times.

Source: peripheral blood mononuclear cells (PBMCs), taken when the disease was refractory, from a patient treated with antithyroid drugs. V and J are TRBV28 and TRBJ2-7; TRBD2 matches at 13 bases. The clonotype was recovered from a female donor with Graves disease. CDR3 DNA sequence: TGTGCCAGCAGTTCGACAGGACTAGCGGGAGCCCACGAGCAGTACTTC. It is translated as CASSSTGLAGAHEQYF.